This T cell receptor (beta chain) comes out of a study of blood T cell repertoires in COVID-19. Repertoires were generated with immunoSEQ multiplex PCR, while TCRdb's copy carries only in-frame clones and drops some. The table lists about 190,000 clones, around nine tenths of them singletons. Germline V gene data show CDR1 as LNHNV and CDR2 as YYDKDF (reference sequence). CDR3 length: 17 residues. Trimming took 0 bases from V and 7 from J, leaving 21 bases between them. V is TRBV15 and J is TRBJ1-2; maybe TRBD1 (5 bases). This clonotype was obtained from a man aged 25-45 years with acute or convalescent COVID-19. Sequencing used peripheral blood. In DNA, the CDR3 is TGTGCCACCAGCAGAGAGGAGGGGACTAACAGAGCCTTTGGCTACACCTTC. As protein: CATSREEGTNRAFGYTF.